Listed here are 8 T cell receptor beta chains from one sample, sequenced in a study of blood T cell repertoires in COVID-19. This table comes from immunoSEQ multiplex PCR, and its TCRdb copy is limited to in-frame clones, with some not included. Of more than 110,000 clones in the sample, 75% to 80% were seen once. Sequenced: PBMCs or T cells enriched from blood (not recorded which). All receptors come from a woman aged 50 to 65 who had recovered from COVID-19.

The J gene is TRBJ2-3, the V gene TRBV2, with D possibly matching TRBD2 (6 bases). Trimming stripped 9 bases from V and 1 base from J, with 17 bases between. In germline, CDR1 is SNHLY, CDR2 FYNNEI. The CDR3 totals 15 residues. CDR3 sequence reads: CASRVSRRGTDTQYF. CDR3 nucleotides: TGTGCCAGTCGTGTTTCTCGGAGGGGCACAGATACGCAGTATTTT.

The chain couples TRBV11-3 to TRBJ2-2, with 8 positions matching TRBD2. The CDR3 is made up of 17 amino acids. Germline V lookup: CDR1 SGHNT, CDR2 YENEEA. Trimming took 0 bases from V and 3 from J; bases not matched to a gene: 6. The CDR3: CASSLDRGGRDTGELFF. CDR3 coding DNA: TGTGCCAGCAGCTTAGATCGGGGGGGGCGAGACACCGGGGAGCTGTTTTTT.

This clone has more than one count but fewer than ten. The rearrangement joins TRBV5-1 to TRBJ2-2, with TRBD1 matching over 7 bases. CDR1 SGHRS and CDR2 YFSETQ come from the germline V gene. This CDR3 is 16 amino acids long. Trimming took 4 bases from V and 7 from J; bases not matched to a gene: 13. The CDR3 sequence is CASSPRPQGDNGELFF. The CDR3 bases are TGCGCCAGCAGCCCTCGACCGCAGGGGGATAACGGGGAGCTGTTTTTT. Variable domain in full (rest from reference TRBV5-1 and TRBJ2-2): KAGVTQTPRYLIKTRGQQVTLSCSPISGHRSVSWYQQTPGQGLQFLFEYFSETQRNKGNFPGRFSGRQFSNSRSEMNVSTLELGDSALYLCASSPRPQGDNGELFFGEGSRLTVL.

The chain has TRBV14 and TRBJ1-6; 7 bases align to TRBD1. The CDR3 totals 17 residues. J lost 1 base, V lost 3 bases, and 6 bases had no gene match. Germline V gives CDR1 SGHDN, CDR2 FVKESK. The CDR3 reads CASSHDREGSYNSPLHF. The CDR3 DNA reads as TGTGCCAGCAGCCATGACAGGGAAGGATCCTATAATTCACCCCTCCACTTT.

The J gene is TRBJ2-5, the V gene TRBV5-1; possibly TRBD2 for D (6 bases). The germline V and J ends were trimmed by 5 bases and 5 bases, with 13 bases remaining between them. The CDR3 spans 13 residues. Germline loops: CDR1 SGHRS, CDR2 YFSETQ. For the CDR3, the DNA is TGCGCCAGCAGGGACTACTTCGGGGAGACCCAGTACTTC. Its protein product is CASRDYFGETQYF.

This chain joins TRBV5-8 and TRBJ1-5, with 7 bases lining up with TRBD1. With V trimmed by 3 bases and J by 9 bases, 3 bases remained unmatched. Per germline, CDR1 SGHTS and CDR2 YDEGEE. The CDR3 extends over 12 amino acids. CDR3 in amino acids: CASSSYRGPQHF. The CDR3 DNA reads TGTGCCAGCAGCTCTTACAGGGGGCCCCAGCATTTT.

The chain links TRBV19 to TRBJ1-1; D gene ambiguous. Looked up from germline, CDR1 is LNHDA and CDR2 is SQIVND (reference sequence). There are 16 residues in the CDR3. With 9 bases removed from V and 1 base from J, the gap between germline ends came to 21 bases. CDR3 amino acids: CASCATMGNWNTEAFF. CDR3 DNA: TGTGCCAGCTGTGCCACGATGGGCAACTGGAACACTGAAGCTTTCTTT.

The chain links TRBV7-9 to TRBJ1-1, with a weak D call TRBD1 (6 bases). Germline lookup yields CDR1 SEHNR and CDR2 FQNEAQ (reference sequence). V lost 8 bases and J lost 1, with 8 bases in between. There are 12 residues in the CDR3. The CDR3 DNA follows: TGTGCCAGCGCACAGGGGAACACTGAAGCTTTCTTT. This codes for CASAQGNTEAFF.